This TCR beta chain was recorded in a study of control samples from healthy donors and cancer patients. Some clones are missing from TCRdb's copy, which holds only in-frame ones; the method was immunoSEQ multiplex PCR. The table has around 85,000 clones, about 94% seen once. Trimming removed 2 bases from V and 2 bases from J, with 6 bases in between. The CDR3 loop spans 13 amino acids. Per the germline V gene, CDR1 is SGHNT and CDR2 is YYREEE (reference sequence). This rearrangement joins TRBV5-4 to TRBJ2-3; D not resolved. Sequencing was carried out using blood. The receptor's source is a young woman in good health. The CDR3 is CASSFTPTDTQYF. The CDR3 DNA is TGTGCCAGCAGCTTTACCCCCACAGATACGCAGTATTTT.